Shown below are 16 T cell receptor beta chains from a single sample sequenced in a study of T cell responses to AZD1222 COVID-19 vaccine. Clones were sequenced by immunoSEQ multiplex PCR, and TCRdb holds only the in-frame ones, with some missing. Of tens of thousands of clones in the sample, approximately 83% were seen once. Specimen: peripheral blood, collected on day 0 of AZD1222 vaccination. The source of these receptors is an adult in good health.

The genes are TRBV28 and TRBJ1-3, with D maybe TRBD1 (5 bases). V gave up 6 bases and J gave up 3 bases, with 6 bases separating them. The CDR3 runs to 12 residues. Germline-derived CDR1 and CDR2 are MDHEN and SYDVKM. The CDR3: CASSQGGNTIYF. CDR3 bases: TGTGCCAGCAGCCAGGGTGGAAACACCATATATTTT.

CDR3 sequence: CASSEGPTQETQYF. The CDR3 DNA reads TGTGCCAGCAGTGAGGGACCTACCCAAGAGACCCAGTACTTC. The chain recombines TRBV2 with TRBJ2-5; either TRBD1 or TRBD2 may fit D (5 bases each). This CDR3 is 14 amino acids long. V gave up 3 bases and J gave up 1 base, with 9 bases separating them. Germline-derived CDR1 and CDR2 are SNHLY and FYNNEI.

V and J are TRBV7-2 and TRBJ2-3; 11 bases match TRBD1. The CDR3 is 16 amino acids. V lost 5 bases to trimming and J lost 6 bases; unmatched junction nucleotides: 10. Per germline, CDR1 SGHTA and CDR2 FQGNSA. CDR3 in DNA: TGTGCCAGCAGCCCATTCCGGACAGGGGGCGCTGATACGCAGTATTTT. The encoded protein is CASSPFRTGGADTQYF. Filled out from reference TRBV7-2 and TRBJ2-3, the complete variable domain reads GAGVSQSPSNKVTEKGKDVELRCDPISGHTALYWYRQSLGQGLEFLIYFQGNSAPDKSGLPSDRFSAERTGGSVSTLTIQRTQQEDSAVYLCASSPFRTGGADTQYFGPGTRLTVL.

This chain joins TRBV4-3 and TRBJ1-1; D possibly corresponds to TRBD1 (6 bases). Looked up from germline, CDR1 is LGHNA and CDR2 is YSLEER. Trimming pared 0 bases from V and 4 bases from J, leaving 9 bases between. This CDR3 is 14 amino acids long. The CDR3 DNA is TGCGCCAGCAGCCAAGAACAGGGATCCACTGAAGCTTTCTTT. This codes for CASSQEQGSTEAFF.

The rearrangement joins TRBV3-1 (or the pseudogene TRBV3-2) to TRBJ2-7, with 9 bases lining up with TRBD2. Germline V gene sequence: CDR1 LGHDT, CDR2 YNNKEL (reference sequence). The V segment lost 3 bases and the J segment 4 bases; nucleotides outside the gene matches: 7. The CDR3 runs 15 residues. The CDR3 reads CASSQVRLAVYEQYF. CDR3 nucleotide sequence: TGTGCCAGCAGCCAGGTGCGACTAGCGGTTTACGAGCAGTACTTC.

Turning to this clone: One end of the junction is discordant with germline, which a read error may explain. The chain combines TRBV29-1 with TRBJ1-1, with TRBD1 identical over 7 bases. The germline V gene has CDR1 SQVTM and CDR2 ANQGSEA. This CDR3 has 13 residues. The CDR3 DNA reads TGCAGCGTTGATGTGGGTGGGTCGGGACAGCGCCACTTT. Protein: CSVDVGGSGQRHF.

V gene TRBV2 combines with J gene TRBJ1-2; weak D call: TRBD1 (5 bases). Deletions cut 6 bases from V and 4 bases from J, with 9 bases between. The CDR3 totals 12 residues. The germline V gene has CDR1 SNHLY and CDR2 FYNNEI. CDR3 DNA sequence: TGTGCCAGCAGGACAGACTCCTATGGCTACACCTTC. Translation: CASRTDSYGYTF.

V gene TRBV7-9 combines with J gene TRBJ2-7, with D possibly being TRBD2 (6 bases). The V end was cut by 5 bases, the J end by 1 base, with 21 bases between. The CDR3 spans 17 residues. From germline, CDR1 is SEHNR and CDR2 FQNEAQ (reference sequence). This CDR3 reads CASSLTQAGQASYEQYF. CDR3 DNA: TGTGCCAGCAGCCTAACCCAAGCGGGCCAGGCTTCCTACGAGCAGTACTTC.

The chain links TRBV7-2 to TRBJ2-7; 7 nucleotides align to TRBD1. Germline trimming cut 5 bases from V and 4 bases from J; bases unmatched to any gene: 5. Germline lookup yields CDR1 SGHTA and CDR2 FQGNSA. The CDR3 is 13 residues long. CDR3 amino acids: CASSPKTGYEQYF. The CDR3 bases are TGTGCCAGCAGCCCGAAGACAGGGTACGAGCAGTACTTC.

The chain recombines TRBV9 with TRBJ2-1; 7 bases agree with TRBD2. The germline V gene encodes CDR1 SGDLS and CDR2 YYNGEE. This CDR3 is built from 16 residues. J gave up 4 bases and V 0 bases, and 7 bases lay outside the gene matches. CDR3 loop: CASSVEGGGTYNEQFF. In DNA form, the CDR3 reads TGTGCCAGCAGCGTAGAGGGCGGGGGTACTTACAATGAGCAGTTCTTC.

The V and J genes are TRBV5-6 and TRBJ2-4; D gene ambiguous. This CDR3 region has 17 residues. V lost 2 bases to trimming and J lost 0 bases, with 15 bases between them. Per germline, CDR1 SGHDT and CDR2 YYEEEE. CDR3 loop: CASSFLDTLLAKNIQYF. DNA of the CDR3: TGTGCCAGCAGCTTCCTCGACACCCTACTAGCCAAAAACATTCAGTACTTC.

CDR3: CASSERAGREPLHF. The CDR3, as DNA: TGTGCCAGCAGCGAGAGGGCAGGGAGGGAACCCCTCCACTTT. J is TRBJ1-6 and V is TRBV11-2; D is perhaps TRBD1 (5 bases). Germline assignment: CDR1 SGHAT and CDR2 FQNNGV. The CDR3 has 14 residues. Trimming cost V 5 bases and J 12 bases, with 17 bases left between them.

The chain couples TRBV18 to TRBJ2-7; the D is unclear. Germline V gene lookup returns CDR1 KGHSH and CDR2 LQKENI. The CDR3 sequence is 14 residues long. Trimming took off 1 base at V and 2 bases at J, with 9 bases between the two ends. CDR3 in DNA: TGTGCCAGCTCACCACGCCCCACCACCTACGAGCAGTACTTC. Translating gives CASSPRPTTYEQYF.

This chain joins TRBV29-1 and TRBJ1-3, with 7 bases aligning to TRBD1. The CDR3 is 15 residues long. V lost 4 bases and J lost 2; bases outside the gene matches: 8. Germline V gene data show CDR1 as SQVTM and CDR2 as ANQGSEA. The CDR3 loop is CSVVLDRDPGNTIYF. For the CDR3, the DNA is TGCAGCGTTGTCCTCGACAGGGATCCTGGAAACACCATATATTTT.

The chain uses TRBV19 and TRBJ1-2; 7 positions match TRBD1. The CDR3 totals 14 residues. Germline lookup yields CDR1 LNHDA and CDR2 SQIVND (reference sequence). The V segment lost 7 bases and the J segment 2 bases; nucleotides outside the gene matches: 7. For the CDR3, the DNA is TGTGCCAGTACCCCGACAGGGTTCAACTATGGCTACACCTTC. The encoded protein is CASTPTGFNYGYTF.

In regard to this clone: Sequence at one end of the junction differs from germline and may be a read error. The chain joins TRBV7-7 to TRBJ2-3; perhaps TRBD2 as D (6 bases). The CDR3 consists of 18 residues. Germline V gene data show CDR1 as SSHAT and CDR2 as FNYEAQ (reference sequence). CDR3 coding DNA: TGTGCTAGCAGCTTATCCCTTCGTATGGGCGGGACGACAGATACGCAGTATTTT. The encoded protein is CASSLSLRMGGTTDTQYF. Looking up the rest from reference TRBV7-7 and TRBJ2-3 gives the full variable domain: GAGVSQSPRYKVTKRGQDVTLRCDPISSHATLYWYQQALGQGPEFLTYFNYEAQPDKSGLPSDRFSAERPEGSISTLTIQRTEQRDSAMYRCASSLSLRMGGTTDTQYFGPGTRLTVL.